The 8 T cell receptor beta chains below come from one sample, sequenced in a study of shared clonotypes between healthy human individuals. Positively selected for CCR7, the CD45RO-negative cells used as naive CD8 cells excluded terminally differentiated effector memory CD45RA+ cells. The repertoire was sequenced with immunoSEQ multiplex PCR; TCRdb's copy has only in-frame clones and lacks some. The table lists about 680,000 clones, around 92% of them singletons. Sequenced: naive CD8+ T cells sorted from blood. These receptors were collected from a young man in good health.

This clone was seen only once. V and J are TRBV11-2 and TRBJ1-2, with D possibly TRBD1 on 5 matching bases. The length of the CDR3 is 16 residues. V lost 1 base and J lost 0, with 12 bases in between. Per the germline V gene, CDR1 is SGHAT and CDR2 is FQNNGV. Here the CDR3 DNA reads TGTGCCAGCAGCTTAGGGGCAGGGTCAGCTAACTATGGCTACACCTTC. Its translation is CASSLGAGSANYGYTF.

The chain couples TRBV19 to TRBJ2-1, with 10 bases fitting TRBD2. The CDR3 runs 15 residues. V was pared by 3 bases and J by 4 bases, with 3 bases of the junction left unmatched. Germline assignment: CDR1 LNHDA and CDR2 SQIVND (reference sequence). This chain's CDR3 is CASSIELAGYNEQFF. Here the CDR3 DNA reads TGTGCCAGTAGTATCGAACTAGCGGGGTACAATGAGCAGTTCTTC. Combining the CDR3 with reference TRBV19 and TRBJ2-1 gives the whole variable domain DGGITQSPKYLFRKEGQNVTLSCEQNLNHDAMYWYRQDPGQGLRLIYYSQIVNDFQKGDIAEGYSVSREKKESFPLTVTSAQKNPTAFYLCASSIELAGYNEQFFGPGTRLTVL.

CDR3 coding DNA: TGTGCCAGCAGGCGACAGGGGTTCCAAGAGACCCAGTACTTC. It specifies CASRRQGFQETQYF. The V call is TRBV5-6, the J call TRBJ2-5; 8 bases are shared with TRBD1. V gave up 5 bases and J gave up 1 base; unmatched junction bases: 4. CDR3 length: 14 amino acids. Germline V gene sequence: CDR1 SGHDT, CDR2 YYEEEE.

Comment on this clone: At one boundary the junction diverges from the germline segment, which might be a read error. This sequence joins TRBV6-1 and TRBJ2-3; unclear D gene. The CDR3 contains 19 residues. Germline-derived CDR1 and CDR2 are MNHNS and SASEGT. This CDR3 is CASSEDFWTAEISTDTQYF. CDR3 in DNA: TGTGCCAGCAGCGAAGACTTTTGGACGGCAGAGATTAGCACAGATACGCAGTATTTT.

The CDR3 spells CASNPLGRGQPQHF. CDR3 DNA sequence: TGTGCCAGCAACCCCCTCGGACGGGGCCAGCCCCAGCATTTT. The rearrangement links TRBV7-8 to TRBJ1-5; D might be TRBD1 (5 bases). Germline values: CDR1 SGHVS, CDR2 FQNEAQ. CDR3 length: 14 amino acids. V lost 7 bases and J lost 7, with 17 bases in between.

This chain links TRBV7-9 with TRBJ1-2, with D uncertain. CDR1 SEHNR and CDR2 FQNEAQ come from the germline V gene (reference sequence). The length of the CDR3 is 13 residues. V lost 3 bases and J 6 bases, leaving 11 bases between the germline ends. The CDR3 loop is CASSFARRDGYTF. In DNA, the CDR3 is TGTGCCAGCAGCTTCGCACGGAGGGATGGCTACACCTTC.

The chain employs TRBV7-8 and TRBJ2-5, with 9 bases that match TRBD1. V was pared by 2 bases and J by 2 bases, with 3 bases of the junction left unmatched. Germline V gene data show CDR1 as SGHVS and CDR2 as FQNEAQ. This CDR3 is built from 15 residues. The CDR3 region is CASSLPDRGQETQYF. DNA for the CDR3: TGTGCCAGCAGCTTACCCGACAGGGGGCAAGAGACCCAGTACTTC.

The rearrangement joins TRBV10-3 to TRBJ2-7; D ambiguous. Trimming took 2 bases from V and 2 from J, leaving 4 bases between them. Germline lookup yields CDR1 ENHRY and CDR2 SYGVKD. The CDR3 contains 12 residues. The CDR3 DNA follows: TGTGCCATCAGTGAGGGAACCTACGAGCAGTACTTC. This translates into CAISEGTYEQYF.